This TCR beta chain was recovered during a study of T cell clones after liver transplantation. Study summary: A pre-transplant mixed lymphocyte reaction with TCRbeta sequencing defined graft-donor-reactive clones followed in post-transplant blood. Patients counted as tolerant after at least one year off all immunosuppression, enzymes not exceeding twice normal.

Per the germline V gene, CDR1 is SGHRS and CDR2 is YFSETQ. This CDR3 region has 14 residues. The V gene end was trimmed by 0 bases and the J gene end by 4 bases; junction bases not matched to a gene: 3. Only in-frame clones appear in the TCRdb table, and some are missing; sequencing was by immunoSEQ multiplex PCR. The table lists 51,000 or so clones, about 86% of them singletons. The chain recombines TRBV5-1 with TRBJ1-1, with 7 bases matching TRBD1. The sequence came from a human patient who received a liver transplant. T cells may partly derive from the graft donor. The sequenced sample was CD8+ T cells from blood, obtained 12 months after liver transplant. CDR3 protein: CASSLGQGGTEAFF. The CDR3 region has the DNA TGCGCCAGCAGCTTGGGACAGGGCGGCACTGAAGCTTTCTTT.